The next 5 T cell receptor beta chains were all read from a single sample in a study of memory CD4+ T cells and cytomegalovirus serostatus. Measured with immunoSEQ multiplex PCR; TCRdb has only the in-frame clones, and not every one. The table shows approximately 74,000 clones, with roughly three quarters occurring only once. Single viable CD3+CD4+CD8-CD45RO+ cells were sorted as the memory CD4+ T cells. Sequences were obtained from memory CD4+ T cells from blood. The source of these receptors is an adult in good health and CMV-seropositive.

The rearrangement links TRBV28 to TRBJ2-2; D gene ambiguous. Per the germline V gene, CDR1 is MDHEN and CDR2 is SYDVKM. CDR3 length: 13 residues. V lost 4 bases to trimming and J lost 1 base, with 4 bases between them. The CDR3 sequence: CASSYQNTGELFF. DNA for the CDR3: TGTGCCAGCAGTTACCAGAACACCGGGGAGCTGTTTTTT.

This clone showed up just a few times. Other DNA sequences in this specimen translate into the identical CDR3. This chain connects TRBV5-1 to TRBJ1-4, with D possibly TRBD1 on 5 matching bases. V was pared by 3 bases and J by 3 bases, with 15 bases between. The CDR3 length is 16 residues. CDR1 is SGHRS and CDR2 is YFSETQ in the germline V gene. CDR3 in amino acids: CASSSQGRGSNEKLFF. The CDR3 DNA reads as TGCGCCAGCAGCTCTCAGGGAAGGGGCTCTAATGAAAAACTGTTTTTT. The full variable domain, in which reference TRBV5-1 and TRBJ1-4 provide the parts outside the CDR3, is KAGVTQTPRYLIKTRGQQVTLSCSPISGHRSVSWYQQTPGQGLQFLFEYFSETQRNKGNFPGRFSGRQFSNSRSEMNVSTLELGDSALYLCASSSQGRGSNEKLFFGSGTQLSVL.

The chain is built from TRBV6-6 and TRBJ2-4; D not certain. The CDR3 contains 16 residues. Trimming stripped 6 bases from V and 0 bases from J, with 15 bases between. Germline V gene sequence: CDR1 MNHNY, CDR2 SVGAGI (reference sequence). CDR3 in DNA: TGTGCCAGCAGCTACGGCGGACGGTTAGCCAAAAACATTCAGTACTTC. Translation gives CASSYGGRLAKNIQYF.

V and J are TRBV5-1 and TRBJ1-3; 10 bases line up with TRBD1. The CDR3 contains 17 residues. The junction had 7 bases not matched to a gene; V was cut back by 3 bases and J by 1 base. Germline V gene data show CDR1 as SGHRS and CDR2 as YFSETQ. CDR3 coding DNA: TGCGCCAGCAGCTCTATGCCGGGACAGGGGTCTGGAAACACCATATATTTT. This codes for CASSSMPGQGSGNTIYF.

The chain couples TRBV9 to TRBJ1-1, with D uncertain. V was clipped by 5 bases and J by 3 bases, with 11 bases between them. Germline CDR1 and CDR2: SGDLS and YYNGEE. CDR3 length: 13 residues. The CDR3 DNA follows: TGTGCCAGCAGTGGGTCCCGGTACACTGAAGCTTTCTTT. It is translated as CASSGSRYTEAFF.